The following is a T cell receptor beta chain sequence with its context. Its antigen is as yet unknown. Germline assignment: CDR1 SGHTA and CDR2 FQGTGA. The CDR3 is 19 residues long. Trimming at V came to 5 bases and at J to 7 bases, leaving 21 bases not matched to a gene. Clones were sequenced by immunoSEQ multiplex PCR, and TCRdb holds only the in-frame ones, with some missing. The sample holds 90,000 to 100,000 clones, roughly 90% seen once. Collection occurred without any documented infections or immune events in donors. The data originate from a study of identifying expanded T cells in peripheral blood. Study-wide results and caveats: About 1.3 clones differed between technical replicates, versus roughly 16 and 20 over time.

The chain couples TRBV7-3 to TRBJ2-1; TRBD2 matches at 9 bases. This TCR was sampled from a person between 18 and 70 years old in good health. Sequencing was done on a sample of blood. CDR3 in amino acids: CASSLISGRLTSGPNEQFF. The CDR3 bases are TGTGCCAGCAGCCTCATCTCGGGACGGTTGACTAGCGGCCCGAATGAGCAGTTCTTC.